This passage covers 22 T cell receptor beta chains from one sample sequenced in a study of tissue T cells after allogeneic stem cell transplantation. Measured with immunoSEQ multiplex PCR; TCRdb has only the in-frame clones, and not every one. The sample holds about 50,000 clones, 73% seen once. Sequencing was performed on sorted cells pooled from one or two spleens. These receptors came from a pool of C57BL/6 mice in good health.

In the case of this clone: The genes are named according to mouse. The read ends 1 residue shy of where the CDR3 ends; the end is completed using the germline J gene. The chain has TRBV5 and TRBJ2-3, with no clear D. The CDR3 runs 13 residues. V was cut by 4 bases and J by 3 bases, with 8 bases left in between. Germline V gene sequence: CDR1 LGHNA, CDR2 YNLKQL (reference sequence). CDR3 region: CASSPTRAETLYF. The covered CDR3 bases are TGTGCCAGCAGCCCCACCCGGGCAGAAACGCTGTAT.

This clone was picked up a small number of times. Mouse gene names and germline throughout. The CDR3 here is CASSDGGNSDYTF. Incomplete CDR3 DNA: TGTGCCAGCAGTGATGGGGGGAACTCCGACTACACC. The chain employs TRBV13-3 and TRBJ1-2, with TRBD1 as a possible D gene (5 bases). The DNA ends 1 residue before the CDR3 does, and the rest of the CDR3 is filled in from the germline J gene. Germline V gene sequence: CDR1 NNHDY, CDR2 SYVADS. Trimming removed 0 bases at V and 2 bases at J, with 5 bases between. The CDR3 contains 13 residues.

Worth noting for this clone: Gene names and germline refer to mouse. With the read ending 1 residue before the CDR3 end, the germline J gene is used to fill in that end. In the same sample, other DNA sequences code for this CDR3. The V and J genes are TRBV20 and TRBJ1-3; D remains ambiguous. Trimming removed 3 bases at V and 0 bases at J, with 3 bases between. The CDR3 totals 12 residues. The germline V gene encodes CDR1 GFQATS and CDR2 STVNSAI. The part of the CDR3 DNA that was read is TGTGGTGCTAGAAGTTCTGGAAATACGCTCTAT. Its protein product is CGARSSGNTLY. The whole CDR3 is CGARSSGNTLYF. Filled out from reference TRBV20 and TRBJ1-3, the complete variable domain reads GALVYQYPRRTICKSGTSMRMECQAVGFQATSVAWYRQSPQKTFELIALSTVNSAIKYEQNFTQEKFPISHPNLSFSSMTVLNAYLEDRGLYLCGARSSGNTLYFGEGSRLIVV.

For this clone: All gene names here are mouse names. The CDR3 here is CASSQEHSQAPLF. Incomplete CDR3 DNA: TGTGCCAGCAGCCAAGAACACAGCCAGGCTCCGCTT. The chain carries TRBV2 and TRBJ1-5; D remains ambiguous. The read gets to within 1 residue of the CDR3 end, and the germline J gene fills in the rest. The germline V gene encodes CDR1 LGHNA and CDR2 YSYQKL. CDR3 length: 13 amino acids. V lost 0 bases and J lost 6, with 6 bases in between. The full variable domain, with the rest looked up from reference TRBV2 and TRBJ1-5, is DPKIIQKPKYLVAVTGSEKILICEQYLGHNAMYWYRQSAKKPLEFMFSYSYQKLMDNQTASSRFQPQSSKKNHLDLQITALKPDDSATYFCASSQEHSQAPLFGEGTRLSVL.

Note on this clone: Genes and germline come from the mouse. The read finishes 1 residue shy of the CDR3 end, and the germline J gene is used to complete it. The identical CDR3 is also encoded by other nucleotide sequences in the sample. This chain joins TRBV31 and TRBJ2-7; D is uncertain. The germline gives CDR1 GKSSPN, CDR2 SITVG. Trimming removed 0 bases at V and 7 bases at J, with 4 bases between. The CDR3 extends over 10 amino acids. The CDR3 reads CAWSLGEQYF. The DNA read from the CDR3 is TGTGCCTGGAGTCTTGGGGAACAGTAC.

For this clone: Mouse germline and gene names are used. The read halts 1 residue ahead of the CDR3 end, with the missing end drawn from the germline J gene. This chain uses TRBV1 with TRBJ2-1; 8 nucleotides line up with TRBD2. CDR1 and CDR2 (germline): NSQYPW, LRSPGD (reference sequence). This CDR3 spans 15 amino acids. Trimming at V came to 1 base and at J to 3 bases, leaving 2 bases not matched to a gene. CDR3 bases read: TGCACCTGCAGTGCAGGTCTGGGGGGCTATGCTGAGCAGTTC. It codes for CTCSAGLGGYAEQF. The whole CDR3 reads CTCSAGLGGYAEQFF. Full variable domain (missing parts from reference TRBV1 and TRBJ2-1): VTLLEQNPRWRLVPRGQAVNLRCILKNSQYPWMSWYQQDLQKQLQWLFTLRSPGDKEVKSLPGADYLATRVTDTELRLQVANMSQGRTLYCTCSAGLGGYAEQFFGPGTRLTVL.

Points on this clone: Germline and genes: mouse. The DNA ends 1 residue before the CDR3 does, and the rest of the CDR3 is filled in from the germline J gene. V gene TRBV3 combines with J gene TRBJ2-3; the D gene could be TRBD1 or TRBD2 (5 bases each). The V and J ends lost 3 bases and 3 bases respectively, with 10 bases between them. This CDR3 comprises 14 residues. In germline, CDR1 is SNHLY, CDR2 FYNGKV (reference sequence). CDR3 bases read: TGTGCCAGCAGCTTCGGGGGAGGAGCAGAAACGCTGTAT. Residues: CASSFGGGAETLY. The CDR3 reads in full as CASSFGGGAETLYF.

Concerning this clone: Each gene name is a mouse one. The read terminates 1 residue before the CDR3 end, so the remaining end is supplied by the germline J gene. The same CDR3 is also encoded by other DNA sequences in this sample. The chain uses TRBV20 and TRBJ1-2; D remains ambiguous. The CDR3 sequence is 11 residues long. The V end lost 3 bases, the J end lost 0 bases, and 2 bases lay between the germline ends. Germline assignment: CDR1 GFQATS and CDR2 STVNSAI. CDR3 amino acids: CGASANSDYTF. CDR3 DNA (partial): TGTGGTGCTAGCGCAAACTCCGACTACACC.

Concerning this clone: All gene names here are mouse names. The read is 1 residue too short to cover the CDR3 end, so that end is filled in from the germline J gene. V is TRBV13-2 and J is TRBJ1-2; D uncertain. In germline, CDR1 is NNHNN, CDR2 SYGAGS (reference sequence). The CDR3 runs to 14 residues. The V end was cut by 1 base, the J end by 0 bases, with 7 bases between. The sequenced CDR3 bases are TGTGCCAGCGGTGATAGCAATGCAAACTCCGACTACACC. Protein product: CASGDSNANSDYT. The entire CDR3 reads CASGDSNANSDYTF.

Worth noting for this clone: Gene names are mouse gene names. The read comes to an end 1 residue before the CDR3 does, leaving the germline J gene to fill in the end. The rearrangement uses TRBV13-2 and TRBJ2-7, with D possibly matching TRBD2 (7 bases). Trimming removed 0 bases from V and 5 bases from J, with 12 bases in between. Germline V CDR1 and CDR2: NNHNN, SYGAGS (reference sequence). The CDR3 runs to 14 residues. CDR3: CASGDALGAHEQYF. CDR3 DNA (partial): TGTGCCAGCGGTGATGCCCTGGGGGCCCATGAACAGTAC.

With respect to this clone: Any gene name here is a mouse gene name. The read gets to within 1 residue of the CDR3 end, and the germline J gene fills in the rest. The chain links TRBV29 to TRBJ2-7, with 11 bases fitting TRBD1. This CDR3 is 14 amino acids long. Germline V lookup: CDR1 MSHET, CDR2 SYDVDS. Trimming removed 6 bases from V and 4 bases from J; junction bases left unmatched: 5. The CDR3 is CASRPGQGGYEQYF. The CDR3 DNA, read in part, is TGTGCTAGCAGACCGGGACAGGGGGGATATGAACAGTAC. Filled out from reference TRBV29 and TRBJ2-7, the complete variable domain reads DMKVTQMPRYLIKRMGENVLLECGQDMSHETMYWYRQDPGLGLQLIYISYDVDSNSEGDIPKGYRVSRKKREHFSLILDSAKTNQTSVYFCASRPGQGGYEQYFGPGTRLTVL.

This clone was seen a single time. Any gene name here is a mouse gene name. The sequenced fragment ends 1 residue before the CDR3 boundary, so the rest is inferred from the germline J gene. This chain uses TRBV31 with TRBJ2-4; D unresolved. The V end was cut by 0 bases, the J end by 2 bases, with 6 bases between. Germline V gene data show CDR1 as GKSSPN and CDR2 as SITVG. The CDR3 sequence is 13 residues long. The CDR3 DNA, read in part, is TGTGCCTGGAGTCTCTCGGATCAAAACACCTTGTAC. Residues: CAWSLSDQNTLY. The entire CDR3 sequence reads CAWSLSDQNTLYF.

The table lists this clone with a count of one. The genes are named according to mouse. The sequenced part of the CDR3 DNA is TGTGCCAGCAGCTCTAGTCAAAACACCTTGTAC. This codes for CASSSSQNTLY. The complete CDR3 protein is CASSSSQNTLYF. The J gene is TRBJ2-4, the V gene TRBV4, with no clear D. The read ends 1 residue early relative to the CDR3; the germline J gene fills the gap. Germline assignment: CDR1 LGHDT and CDR2 YNNKQL (reference sequence). The CDR3 contains 12 residues. The V and J ends lost 4 bases and 0 bases respectively, with 2 bases between them.

Concerning this clone itself: Any gene name here is a mouse gene name. The CDR3 goes on 1 residue after the read ends, and that part is filled in from the germline J gene. The chain employs TRBV26 and TRBJ2-4, with 7 bases aligning to TRBD2. Per the germline V gene, CDR1 is KGHPV and CDR2 is FQNQEV (reference sequence). This CDR3 has 15 residues. The junction had 3 bases not matched to a gene; V was cut back by 3 bases and J by 0 bases. The sequenced CDR3 bases are TGTGCCAGCAGTCTCGACTGGGCTAGTCAAAACACCTTGTAC. Translating gives CASSLDWASQNTLY. The complete CDR3 reads CASSLDWASQNTLYF.

Concerning this clone: All gene names here are mouse names. The CDR3 extends 1 residue past the end of the read, so its final part is completed from the germline J gene. The chain uses TRBV2 and TRBJ2-2, with a tentative D call TRBD1 (5 bases). Germline-derived CDR1 and CDR2 are LGHNA and YSYQKL. Trimming cost V 2 bases and J 8 bases, with 9 bases left between them. The CDR3 is 13 amino acids. The covered CDR3 bases are TGTGCCAGCAGCCAACCCCAGGGAGGGCAGCTCTAC. Protein product: CASSQPQGGQLY. The whole CDR3 region reads CASSQPQGGQLYF. The variable domain in full, with the rest retrieved from reference TRBV2 and TRBJ2-2, is DPKIIQKPKYLVAVTGSEKILICEQYLGHNAMYWYRQSAKKPLEFMFSYSYQKLMDNQTASSRFQPQSSKKNHLDLQITALKPDDSATYFCASSQPQGGQLYFGEGSKLTVL.

Concerning this clone itself: Mouse gene names apply. The read finishes 1 residue shy of the CDR3 end, and the germline J gene is used to complete it. The chain uses TRBV15 and TRBJ2-7; 8 bases map to TRBD2. Germline assignment: CDR1 SGHND and CDR2 FRSKSL. The V and J ends lost 2 bases and 4 bases, in that order; junction bases with no gene match: 4. The CDR3 sequence is 14 residues long. CDR3 sequence reads: CASSLLGGLYEQYF. The sequenced CDR3 bases are TGTGCCAGCAGTTTACTGGGGGGTCTGTATGAACAGTAC.

Worth noting for this clone: Gene names are the mouse ones. The read terminates 1 residue before the CDR3 end, so the remaining end is supplied by the germline J gene. The chain joins TRBV5 to TRBJ1-1; D might be TRBD1 (5 bases). Germline V gene lookup returns CDR1 LGHNA and CDR2 YNLKQL (reference sequence). This CDR3 has 14 residues. Between the trimmed V and J ends, which lost 0 bases and 4 bases, there was a span of 9 bases. The CDR3 reads CASSQEGRATEVFF. CDR3 bases read: TGTGCCAGCAGCCAAGAGGGACGGGCCACAGAAGTCTTC.

In regard to this clone: Germline and genes: mouse. The read terminates 1 residue ahead of where the CDR3 ends, so the germline J gene completes it. The chain couples TRBV13-3 to TRBJ1-1; 7 nucleotides align to TRBD1. Germline CDR1 is NNHDY and CDR2 is SYVADS. Trimming took 5 bases from V and 4 from J; bases not matched to a gene: 5. The length of the CDR3 is 13 residues. The part of the CDR3 DNA that was read is TGTGCCAGCAGGAGGGGGCGCGGCACAGAAGTCTTC. This gives the protein CASRRGRGTEVF. From start to end, the CDR3 is CASRRGRGTEVFF.

A word on this clone: Any gene name here is a mouse gene name. The read terminates 1 residue ahead of where the CDR3 ends, so the germline J gene completes it. The gene calls are TRBV13-3 and TRBJ1-3; 8 bases are shared with TRBD1. The V segment lost 0 bases and the J segment 1 base; nucleotides outside the gene matches: 3. Germline CDR1 reads NNHDY; CDR2 reads SYVADS. This CDR3 region has 16 residues. CDR3 loop: CASSDARTGSGNTLYF. The DNA read from the CDR3 is TGTGCCAGCAGTGATGCCCGGACAGGGTCTGGAAATACGCTCTAT.

In regard to this clone: Gene labels here are mouse ones. The missing CDR3 end, 1 residue past where the read stops, is filled in from the germline J gene. This chain connects TRBV13-2 to TRBJ2-7; 8 bases line up with TRBD2. J gave up 2 bases and V 0 bases, and 1 base lay outside the gene matches. The CDR3 has 14 amino acids. Per the germline V gene, CDR1 is NNHNN and CDR2 is SYGAGS (reference sequence). CDR3 DNA, as far as it was read: TGTGCCAGCGGTGATGACTGGGGGACCTATGAACAGTAC. Protein sequence: CASGDDWGTYEQY. The CDR3 in full is CASGDDWGTYEQYF.

In the case of this clone: The gene symbols are mouse symbols. The CDR3 end falls 1 residue outside the read, so it is completed with the germline J gene. J is TRBJ2-3 and V is TRBV13-1, with no clear D. In germline, CDR1 is NSHNY, CDR2 SYGAGN. V lost 2 bases, J lost 2 bases, and 9 bases lay in between. This CDR3 has 14 residues. CDR3 amino acids: CASSERVFAETLYF. CDR3 bases read: TGTGCCAGCAGTGAAAGGGTCTTTGCAGAAACGCTGTAT.

With regard to this clone: The gene names here belong to mouse. The CDR3 end falls 1 residue outside the read, so it is completed with the germline J gene. This chain joins TRBV13-3 and TRBJ2-5; 10 bases fit TRBD1. Germline V lookup: CDR1 NNHDY, CDR2 SYVADS. V was clipped by 5 bases and J by 5 bases; unmatched bases: 8. CDR3 length: 15 residues. Incomplete CDR3 DNA: TGTGCCAGCAGCCCTGACAGGGGGCAAATAGACACCCAGTAC. Amino acid sequence: CASSPDRGQIDTQY. The CDR3, in full, reads CASSPDRGQIDTQYF.